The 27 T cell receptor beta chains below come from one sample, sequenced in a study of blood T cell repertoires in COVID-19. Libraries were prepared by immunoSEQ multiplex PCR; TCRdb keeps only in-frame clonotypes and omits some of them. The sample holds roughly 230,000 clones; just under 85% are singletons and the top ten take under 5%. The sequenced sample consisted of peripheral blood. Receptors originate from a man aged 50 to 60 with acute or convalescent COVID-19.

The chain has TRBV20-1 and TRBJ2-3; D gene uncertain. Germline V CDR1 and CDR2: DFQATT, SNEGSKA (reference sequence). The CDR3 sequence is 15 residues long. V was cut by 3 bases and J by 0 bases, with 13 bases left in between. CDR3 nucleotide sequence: TGCAGTGCTAGTAAAGGCGGAATTAGCACAGATACGCAGTATTTT. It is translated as CSASKGGISTDTQYF.

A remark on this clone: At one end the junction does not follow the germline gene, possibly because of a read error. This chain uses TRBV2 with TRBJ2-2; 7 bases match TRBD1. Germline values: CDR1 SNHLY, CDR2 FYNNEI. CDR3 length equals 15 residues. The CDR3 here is CASSEATGNPGELFF. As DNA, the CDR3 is TGTGCCAGCAGTGAAGCGACAGGGAACCCCGGGGAGCTGTTTTTT.

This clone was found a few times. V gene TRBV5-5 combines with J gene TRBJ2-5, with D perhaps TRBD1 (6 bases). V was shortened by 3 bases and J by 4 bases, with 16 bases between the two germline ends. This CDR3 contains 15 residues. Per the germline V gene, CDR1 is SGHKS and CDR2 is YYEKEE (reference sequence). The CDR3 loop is CASSSPGTIGETQYF. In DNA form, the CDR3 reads TGTGCCAGCAGCTCTCCCGGGACAATAGGAGAGACCCAGTACTTC.

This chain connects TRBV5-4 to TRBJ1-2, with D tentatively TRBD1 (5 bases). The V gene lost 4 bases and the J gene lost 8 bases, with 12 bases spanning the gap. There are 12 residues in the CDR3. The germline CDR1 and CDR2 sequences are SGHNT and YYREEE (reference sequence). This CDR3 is CASSQVQGGYTF. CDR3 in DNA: TGTGCCAGCAGCCAGGTTCAGGGCGGCTACACCTTC. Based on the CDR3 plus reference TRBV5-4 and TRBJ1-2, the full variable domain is ETGVTQSPTHLIKTRGQQVTLRCSSQSGHNTVSWYQQALGQGPQFIFQYYREEENGRGNFPPRFSGLQFPNYSSELNVNALELDDSALYLCASSQVQGGYTFGSGTRLTVV.

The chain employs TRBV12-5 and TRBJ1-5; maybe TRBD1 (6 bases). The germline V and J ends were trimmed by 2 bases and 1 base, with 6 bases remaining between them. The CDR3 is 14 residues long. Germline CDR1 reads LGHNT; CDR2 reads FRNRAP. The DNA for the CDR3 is TGTGCTAGTGGTTTGACAGGGAGCAATCAGCCCCAGCATTTT. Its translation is CASGLTGSNQPQHF.

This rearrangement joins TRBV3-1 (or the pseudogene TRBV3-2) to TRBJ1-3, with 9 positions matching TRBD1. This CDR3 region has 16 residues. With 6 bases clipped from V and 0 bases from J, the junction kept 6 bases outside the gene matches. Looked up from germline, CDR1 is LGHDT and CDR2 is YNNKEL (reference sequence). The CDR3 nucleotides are TGTGCCAGCAGGAACACAGGGGGCGCCTCTGGAAACACCATATATTTT. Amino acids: CASRNTGGASGNTIYF.

The CDR3 protein is CASTPKGVPNQPQHF. CDR3 DNA sequence: TGTGCCAGTACTCCTAAAGGGGTCCCGAATCAGCCCCAGCATTTT. This chain connects TRBV19 to TRBJ1-5; possible D gene TRBD1, 5 bases. Germline V gene lookup returns CDR1 LNHDA and CDR2 SQIVND (reference sequence). The CDR3 is made up of 15 amino acids. V lost 7 bases, J lost 4 bases, and 17 bases lay in between.

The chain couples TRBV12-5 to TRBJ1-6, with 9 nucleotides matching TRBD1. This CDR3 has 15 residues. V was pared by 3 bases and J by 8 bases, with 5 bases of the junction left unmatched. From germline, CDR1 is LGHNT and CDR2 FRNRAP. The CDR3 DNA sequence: TGTGCTAGTGGTTTTATCGGGACAGGGTATTCACCCCTCCACTTT. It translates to CASGFIGTGYSPLHF. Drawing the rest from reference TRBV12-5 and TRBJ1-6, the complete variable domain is DARVTQTPRHKVTEMGQEVTMRCQPILGHNTVFWYRQTMMQGLELLAYFRNRAPLDDSGMPKDRFSAEMPDATLATLKIQPSEPRDSAVYFCASGFIGTGYSPLHFGNGTRLTVT.

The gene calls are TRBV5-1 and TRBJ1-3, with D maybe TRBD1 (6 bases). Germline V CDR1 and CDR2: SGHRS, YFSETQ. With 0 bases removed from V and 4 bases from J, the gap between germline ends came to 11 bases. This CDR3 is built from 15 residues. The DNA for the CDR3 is TGCGCCAGCAGCTTGGACCTGGGGACAGGAAACACCATATATTTT. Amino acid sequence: CASSLDLGTGNTIYF.

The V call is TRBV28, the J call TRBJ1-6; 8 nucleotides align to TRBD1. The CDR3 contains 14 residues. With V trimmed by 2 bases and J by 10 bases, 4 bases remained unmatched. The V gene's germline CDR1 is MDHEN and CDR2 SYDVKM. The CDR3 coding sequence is TGTGCCAGCAGTTTAGGGACAGGACGGTCACCCCTCCACTTT. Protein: CASSLGTGRSPLHF.

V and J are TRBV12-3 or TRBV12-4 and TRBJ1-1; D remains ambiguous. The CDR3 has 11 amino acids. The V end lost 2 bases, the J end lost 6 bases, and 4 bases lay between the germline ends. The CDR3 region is CASSLSAEAFF. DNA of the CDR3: TGTGCCAGCAGTTTATCGGCTGAAGCTTTCTTT.

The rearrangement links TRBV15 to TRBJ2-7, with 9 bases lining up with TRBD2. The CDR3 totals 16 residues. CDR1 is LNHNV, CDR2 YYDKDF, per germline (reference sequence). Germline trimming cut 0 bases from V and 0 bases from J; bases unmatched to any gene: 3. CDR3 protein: CATSRDLAGASYEQYF. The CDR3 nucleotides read TGTGCCACCAGCAGAGATTTAGCGGGGGCCTCCTACGAGCAGTACTTC.

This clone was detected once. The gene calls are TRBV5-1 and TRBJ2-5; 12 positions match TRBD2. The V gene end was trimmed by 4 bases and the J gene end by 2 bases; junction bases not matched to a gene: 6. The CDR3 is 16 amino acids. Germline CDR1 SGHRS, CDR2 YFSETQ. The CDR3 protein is CASSIASGGGQETQYF. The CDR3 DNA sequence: TGCGCCAGCAGCATCGCTAGCGGGGGGGGGCAAGAGACCCAGTACTTC.

The CDR3 loop reads CASRGTGWVNTEAFF. The CDR3, as DNA: TGTGCCAGCAGGGGGACAGGGTGGGTGAACACTGAAGCTTTCTTT. V gene TRBV2 combines with J gene TRBJ1-1; 9 bases are shared with TRBD1. Germline V gives CDR1 SNHLY, CDR2 FYNNEI. The V segment lost 6 bases and the J segment 0 bases; nucleotides outside the gene matches: 5. CDR3 length: 15 amino acids.

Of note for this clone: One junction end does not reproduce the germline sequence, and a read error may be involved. CDR3 nucleotide sequence: TGTGCTAGCAGCTTAGCGCTGAGGGCAGGAGCGGGGAACACCATATATTTT. This encodes CASSLALRAGAGNTIYF. This chain links TRBV7-7 with TRBJ1-3; no definite D call. There are 17 residues in the CDR3. The germline gives CDR1 SSHAT, CDR2 FNYEAQ (reference sequence).

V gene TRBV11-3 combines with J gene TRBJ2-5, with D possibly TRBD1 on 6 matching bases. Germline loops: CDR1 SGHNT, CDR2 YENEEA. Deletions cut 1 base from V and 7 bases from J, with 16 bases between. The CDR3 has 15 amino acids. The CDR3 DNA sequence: TGTGCCAGCAGCTTAGTCGGGTCAGGGGTGCTGACCCAGTACTTC. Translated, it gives CASSLVGSGVLTQYF.

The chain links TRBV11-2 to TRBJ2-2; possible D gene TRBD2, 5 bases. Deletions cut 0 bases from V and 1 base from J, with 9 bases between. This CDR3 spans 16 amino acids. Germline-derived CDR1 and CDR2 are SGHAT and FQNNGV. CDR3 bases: TGTGCCAGCAGCTTAGAGCGGGTTGGGAACACCGGGGAGCTGTTTTTT. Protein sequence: CASSLERVGNTGELFF. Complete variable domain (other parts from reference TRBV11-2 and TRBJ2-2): EAGVAQSPRYKIIEKRQSVAFWCNPISGHATLYWYQQILGQGPKLLIQFQNNGVVDDSQLPKDRFSAERLKGVDSTLKIQPAKLEDSAVYLCASSLERVGNTGELFFGEGSRLTVL.

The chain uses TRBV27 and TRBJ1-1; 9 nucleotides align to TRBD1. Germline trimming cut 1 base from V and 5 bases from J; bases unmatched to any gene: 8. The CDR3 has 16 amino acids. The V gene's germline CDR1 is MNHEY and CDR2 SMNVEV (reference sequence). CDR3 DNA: TGTGCCAGCAGTTTATATACTTCCGGGACAGGGACTGAAGCTTTCTTT. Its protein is CASSLYTSGTGTEAFF.

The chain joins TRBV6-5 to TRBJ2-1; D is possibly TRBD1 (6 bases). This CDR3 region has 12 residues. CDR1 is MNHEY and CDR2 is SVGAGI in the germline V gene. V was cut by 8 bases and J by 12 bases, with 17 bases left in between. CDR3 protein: CASSKDRSGQFF. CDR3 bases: TGTGCCAGCTCCAAAGACAGGTCGGGGCAGTTCTTC.

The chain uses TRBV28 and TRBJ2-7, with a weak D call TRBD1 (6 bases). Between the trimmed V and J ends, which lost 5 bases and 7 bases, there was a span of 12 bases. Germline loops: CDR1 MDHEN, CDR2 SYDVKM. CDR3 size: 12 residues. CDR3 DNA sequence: TGTGCCAGCAGTAAGGGGGTTGGGGAGCAGTACTTC. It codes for CASSKGVGEQYF.

The CDR3 reads CASSQDGTAGGSTGELFF. The DNA of the CDR3 is TGTGCCAGCAGCCAAGATGGTACAGCGGGAGGGTCCACCGGGGAGCTGTTTTTT. The chain is built from TRBV3-1 (or the pseudogene TRBV3-2) and TRBJ2-2, with TRBD2 matching 10 bases. The CDR3 is 18 residues long. Germline CDR1 reads LGHDT; CDR2 reads YNNKEL (reference sequence). V lost 0 bases, J lost 4 bases, and 8 bases stayed unmatched.

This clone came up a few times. DNA of the CDR3: TGTGCCAGCAGCGTAGCCGACTACCCGGGAAACACCATATATTTT. As protein: CASSVADYPGNTIYF. The V gene is TRBV9, the J gene TRBJ1-3; D not resolved. CDR3 length: 15 amino acids. The germline gives CDR1 SGDLS, CDR2 YYNGEE. Trimming took 0 bases from V and 4 from J, leaving 11 bases between them.

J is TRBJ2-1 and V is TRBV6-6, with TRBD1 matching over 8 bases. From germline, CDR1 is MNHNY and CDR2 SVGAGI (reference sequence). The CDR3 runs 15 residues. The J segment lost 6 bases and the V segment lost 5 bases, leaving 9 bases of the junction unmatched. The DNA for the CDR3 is TGTGCCAGCAGTCTTGGACAGGGTGCGAGCAATGAGCAGTTCTTC. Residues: CASSLGQGASNEQFF.

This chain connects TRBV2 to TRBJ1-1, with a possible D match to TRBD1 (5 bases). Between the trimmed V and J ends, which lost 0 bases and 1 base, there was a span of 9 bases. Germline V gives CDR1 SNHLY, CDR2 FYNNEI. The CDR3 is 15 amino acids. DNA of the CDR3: TGTGCCAGCAGTGAAGCGGGACTCACGAACACTGAAGCTTTCTTT. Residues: CASSEAGLTNTEAFF.

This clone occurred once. In nucleotides, the CDR3 is TGTGCCAGCAGTTTAGCGGGAGCTGACATTCAGTACTTC. Translated, it gives CASSLAGADIQYF. The rearrangement uses TRBV6-6 and TRBJ2-4; 9 nucleotides agree with TRBD2. Germline V gives CDR1 MNHNY, CDR2 SVGAGI (reference sequence). V was pared by 4 bases and J by 8 bases, with 3 bases of the junction left unmatched. This CDR3 contains 13 residues.

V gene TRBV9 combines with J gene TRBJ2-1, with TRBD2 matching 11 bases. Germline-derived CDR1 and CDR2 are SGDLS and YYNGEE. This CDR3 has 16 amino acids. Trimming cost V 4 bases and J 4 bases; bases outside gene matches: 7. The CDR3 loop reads CASSPGTSGKYNEQFF. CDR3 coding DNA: TGTGCCAGCAGCCCGGGGACTAGCGGAAAATACAATGAGCAGTTCTTC.

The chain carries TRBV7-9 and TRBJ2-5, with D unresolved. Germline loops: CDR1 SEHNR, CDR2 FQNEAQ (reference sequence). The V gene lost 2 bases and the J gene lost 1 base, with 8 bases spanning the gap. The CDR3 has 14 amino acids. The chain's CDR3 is CASSLQVIQETQYF. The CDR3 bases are TGTGCCAGCAGCTTACAGGTGATCCAAGAGACCCAGTACTTC.